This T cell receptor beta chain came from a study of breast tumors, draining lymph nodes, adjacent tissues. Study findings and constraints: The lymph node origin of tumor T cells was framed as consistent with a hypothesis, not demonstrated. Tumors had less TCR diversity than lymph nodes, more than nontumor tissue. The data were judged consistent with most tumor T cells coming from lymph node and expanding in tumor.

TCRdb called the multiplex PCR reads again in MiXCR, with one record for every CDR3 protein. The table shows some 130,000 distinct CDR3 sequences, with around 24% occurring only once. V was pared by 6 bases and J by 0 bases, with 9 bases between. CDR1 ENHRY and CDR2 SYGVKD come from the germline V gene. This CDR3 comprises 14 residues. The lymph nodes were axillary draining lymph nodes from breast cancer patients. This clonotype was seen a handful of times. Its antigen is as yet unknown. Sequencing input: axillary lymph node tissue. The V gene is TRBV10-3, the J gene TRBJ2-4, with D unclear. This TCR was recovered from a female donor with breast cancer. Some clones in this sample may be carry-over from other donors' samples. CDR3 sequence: CAIRFKGAKNIQYF. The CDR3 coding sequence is TGTGCCATCAGATTTAAAGGAGCCAAAAACATTCAGTACTTC.